The rows below give T cell receptor beta chains drawn from one sample of a study of identical twins. Using its own MiXCR run on the 5' RACE reads, TCRdb lists one record per CDR3 protein. Of hundreds of thousands of distinct CDR3 sequences in the sample, 8% to 9% were seen once. These data were also filed under a second study, of yellow fever vaccine responses in identical twins.

The source material was PBMCs. The receptors come from a woman under 30 in good health. The CDR3 runs from the conserved cysteine through the conserved F or W.

v_gene	CDR3aa
TRBV7-6	CASSLPTNFNTGELFF
TRBV7-9	CASSLEDRPTYEQYF
TRBV7-9	CASSFGTENSPLHF
TRBV29-1	CSVIRDNLDSGANVLTF
TRBV11-2	CASSLGPSLDNEQFF
TRBV5-6	CASSLTPANQETQYF
TRBV5-4	CASSLPTGSTDTQYF
TRBV12-3/TRBV12-4	CASSLGQGQPQHF
TRBV6-5	CASSYSRQALYNEQFF
TRBV5-1	CASSLSPGSGQPQHF
TRBV2	CASSALVNTEAFF
TRBV9	CASSVAAGTPQAFF
TRBV5-6	CASSLRVLTYNEQFF
TRBV29-1	CSASSGLNTGELFF
TRBV7-2	CASSSRGLWDSPLHF
TRBV19	CASSYSTGGTDTQYF
TRBV7-2	CASSSYNRVETQYF
TRBV20-1	CSASTTGGGTDTQYF
TRBV6-2/TRBV6-3	CASSYSRGSGELFF
TRBV11-1	CASSSLDGGSYSYNEQFF
TRBV5-6	CASSYRTVLLQETQYF
TRBV7-9	CASSHGWGQINEQFF